The entry that follows covers one TCR beta chain sequence. One end of the junction fails to match germline, which may point to a read error. The CDR3 totals 14 residues. Germline CDR1 is SGHTA and CDR2 is FQGNSA. The record originates from a study of esophageal squamous cell carcinoma under preoperative chemotherapy. Time point of the sample: after preoperative PTX-NDP chemotherapy. TCRdb processed the PCR reads anew with MiXCR; each CDR3 protein has one entry. The sample has about 32,000 distinct CDR3 sequences; less than 65% are singletons. V is TRBV7-2 and J is TRBJ2-2; D possibly corresponds to TRBD2 (6 bases). The material was obtained from a patient given preoperative chemotherapy. This TCR was recovered from a human donor with esophageal squamous cell carcinoma. The donor label of this sample is uncertain. The DNA of the CDR3 is TGTGCCAGCGGAGGGTCCGTGACCACAGAGGAGCAGTTTTTT. This codes for CASGGSVTTEEQFF.